The sequence of this T cell receptor (beta chain) was determined in a study of T-cell memory formation after mild COVID-19. Broader study findings: A second wave expanding day 15 to 37 was CD4+-biased; contracting clones were balanced.

MiXCR, applied by TCRdb to the 5' RACE reads, yields one record per CDR3 protein. This table has approximately 260,000 distinct CDR3 sequences, around 15% appearing once. From germline, CDR1 is LNHDA and CDR2 SQIVND (reference sequence). The CDR3 extends over 14 amino acids. V lost 3 bases and J 5 bases, leaving 13 bases between the germline ends. Turning to this clonotype: Antigen specificity is unknown.

Sample: PBMCs or a T cell subset sorted from them (not recorded which). The sequence was collected from a man between 18 and 29 years old who had mild COVID-19 (a few samples of this study predate the infection). Cell type and time point are not known. This sequence joins TRBV19 and TRBJ1-1; D is perhaps TRBD1 (6 bases). As DNA, the CDR3 is TGTGCCAGTAGTATTGCGGGGGCCTGGACTGAAGCTTTCTTT. It translates to CASSIAGAWTEAFF.